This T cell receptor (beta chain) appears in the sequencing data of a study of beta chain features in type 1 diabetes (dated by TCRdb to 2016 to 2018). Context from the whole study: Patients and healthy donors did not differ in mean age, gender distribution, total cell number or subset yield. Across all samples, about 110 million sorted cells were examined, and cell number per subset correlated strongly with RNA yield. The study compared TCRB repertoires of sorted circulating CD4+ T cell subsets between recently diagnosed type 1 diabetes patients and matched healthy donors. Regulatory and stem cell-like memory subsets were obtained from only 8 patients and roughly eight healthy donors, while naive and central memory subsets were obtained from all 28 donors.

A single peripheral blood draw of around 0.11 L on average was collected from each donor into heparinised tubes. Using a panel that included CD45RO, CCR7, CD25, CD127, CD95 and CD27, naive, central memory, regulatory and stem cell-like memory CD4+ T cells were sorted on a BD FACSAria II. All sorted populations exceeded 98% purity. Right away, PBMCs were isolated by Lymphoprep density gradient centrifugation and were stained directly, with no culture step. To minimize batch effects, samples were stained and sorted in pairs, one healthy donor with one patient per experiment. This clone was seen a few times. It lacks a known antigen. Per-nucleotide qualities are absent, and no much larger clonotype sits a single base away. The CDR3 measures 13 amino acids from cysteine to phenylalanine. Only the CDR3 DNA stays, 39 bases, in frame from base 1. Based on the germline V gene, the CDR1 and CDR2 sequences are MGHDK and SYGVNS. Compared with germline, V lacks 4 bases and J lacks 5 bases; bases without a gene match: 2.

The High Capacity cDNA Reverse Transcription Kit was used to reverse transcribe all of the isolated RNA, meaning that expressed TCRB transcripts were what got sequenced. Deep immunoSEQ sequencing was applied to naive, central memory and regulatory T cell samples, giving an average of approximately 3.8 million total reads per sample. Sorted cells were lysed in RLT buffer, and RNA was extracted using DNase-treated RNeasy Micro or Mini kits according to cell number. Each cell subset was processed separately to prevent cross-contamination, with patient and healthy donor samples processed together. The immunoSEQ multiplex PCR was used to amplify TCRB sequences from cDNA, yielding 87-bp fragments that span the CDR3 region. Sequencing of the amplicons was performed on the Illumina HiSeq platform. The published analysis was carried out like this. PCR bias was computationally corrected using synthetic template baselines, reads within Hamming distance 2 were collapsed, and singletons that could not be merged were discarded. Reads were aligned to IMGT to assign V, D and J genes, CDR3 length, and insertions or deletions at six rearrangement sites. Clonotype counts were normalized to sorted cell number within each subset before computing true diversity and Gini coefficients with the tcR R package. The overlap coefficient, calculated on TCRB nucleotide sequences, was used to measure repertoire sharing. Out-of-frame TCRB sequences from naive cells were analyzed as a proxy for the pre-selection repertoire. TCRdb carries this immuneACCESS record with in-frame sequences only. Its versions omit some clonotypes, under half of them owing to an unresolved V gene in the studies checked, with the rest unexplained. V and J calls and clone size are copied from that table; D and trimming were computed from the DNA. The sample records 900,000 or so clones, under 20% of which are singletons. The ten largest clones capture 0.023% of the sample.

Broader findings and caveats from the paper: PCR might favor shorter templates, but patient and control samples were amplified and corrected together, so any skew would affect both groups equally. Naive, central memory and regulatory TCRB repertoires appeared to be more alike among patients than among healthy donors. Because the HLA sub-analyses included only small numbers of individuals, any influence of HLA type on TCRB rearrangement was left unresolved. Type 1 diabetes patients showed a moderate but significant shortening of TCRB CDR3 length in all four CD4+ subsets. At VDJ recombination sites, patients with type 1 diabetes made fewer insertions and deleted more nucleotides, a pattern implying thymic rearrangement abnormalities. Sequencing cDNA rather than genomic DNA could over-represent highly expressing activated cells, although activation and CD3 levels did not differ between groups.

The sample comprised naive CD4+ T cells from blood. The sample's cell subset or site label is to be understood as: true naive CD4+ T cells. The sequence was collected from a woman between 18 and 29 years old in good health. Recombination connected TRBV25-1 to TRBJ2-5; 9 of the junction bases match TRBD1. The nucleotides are TGTGCCAGCAGTGGAGGGACAGGGGAGACCCAGTACTTC. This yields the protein CASSGGTGETQYF.